These 5 T cell receptor beta chains were sequenced from one sample in a study of CD8 T cells in Susac syndrome. RNA was extracted with the RNeasy kit, and a quantity of about 0.5 to 1 ug was reverse transcribed using random hexamers. TCRdb redid the calling of the immunoSEQ multiplex PCR reads with MiXCR, one entry per CDR3 protein. This table holds about 300,000 distinct CDR3 sequences, approximately 90% found once. Sequenced: CD4+ T cells from PBMCs. Receptors were obtained from a human donor with multiple sclerosis.

The count of this clonotype is one. This sequence joins TRBV27 and TRBJ2-3; TRBD2 matches at 10 bases. The germline CDR1 and CDR2 sequences are MNHEY and SMNVEV (reference sequence). The CDR3 contains 15 residues. Trimming removed 4 bases from V and 7 bases from J; junction bases left unmatched: 8. CDR3 region: CASSSAGGIPHTQYF. For the CDR3, the DNA is TGTGCCAGCAGTTCAGCGGGGGGGATACCACATACGCAGTATTTT.

This clonotype was observed once. The chain links TRBV10-3 to TRBJ1-1; tentative D call: TRBD1 (5 bases). V lost 6 bases and J 0 bases, leaving 8 bases between the germline ends. This CDR3 contains 13 residues. The germline CDR1 and CDR2 sequences are ENHRY and SYGVKD. The CDR3 bases are TGTGCCATCAGAGAGGGGATGAACACTGAAGCTTTCTTT. It yields the protein CAIREGMNTEAFF.

The chain employs TRBV29-1 and TRBJ2-1; tentatively, D is TRBD2 (6 bases). CDR1 and CDR2 (germline): SQVTM, ANQGSEA. CDR3 length equals 14 residues. The CDR3 loop reads CNIKTGPSVNEQFF. DNA of the CDR3: TGCAACATTAAGACTGGGCCTAGCGTGAATGAGCAGTTCTTC.

V usage is TRBV19 and J usage is TRBJ2-2, with D possibly matching TRBD2 (5 bases). This CDR3 has 19 residues. CDR1 LNHDA and CDR2 SQIVND come from the germline V gene (reference sequence). Trimming took 4 bases from V and 2 from J, leaving 23 bases between them. CDR3 nucleotide sequence: TGTGCCAGTAGTACGAGGGTCTATTTAACTAGGCGAAACACCGGGGAGCTGTTTTTT. This gives the protein CASSTRVYLTRRNTGELFF.

This chain links TRBV18 with TRBJ2-5; no clear D. Germline CDR1 and CDR2: KGHSH and LQKENI. Trimming left V 6 bases short and J 1 base short, with 12 bases between. CDR3 length: 14 amino acids. CDR3 nucleotides: TGTGCCAGCTCCCGAGGCAACCTCCAAGAGACCCAGTACTTC. Translated: CASSRGNLQETQYF.